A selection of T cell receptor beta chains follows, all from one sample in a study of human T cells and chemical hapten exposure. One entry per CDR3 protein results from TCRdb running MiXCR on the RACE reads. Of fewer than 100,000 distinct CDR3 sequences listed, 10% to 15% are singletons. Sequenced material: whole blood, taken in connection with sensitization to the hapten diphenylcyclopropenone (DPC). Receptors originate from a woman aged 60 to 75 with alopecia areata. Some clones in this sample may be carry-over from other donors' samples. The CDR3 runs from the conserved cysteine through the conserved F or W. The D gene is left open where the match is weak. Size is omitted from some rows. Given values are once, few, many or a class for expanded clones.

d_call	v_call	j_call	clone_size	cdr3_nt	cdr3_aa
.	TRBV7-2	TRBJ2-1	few	TGTGCCAGCAGCCGCCGACAGGTTCGAAGTGAGCAGTTCTTC	CASSRRQVRSEQFF
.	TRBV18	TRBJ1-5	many	TGTGCCAGCTCACCGGGGCCGGGACAACATCAGCCCCAGCATTTT	CASSPGPGQHQPQHF
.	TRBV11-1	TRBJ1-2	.	TGTGCCAGCAGCTTGAGAAGGGGGAATGGCTACACCTTC	CASSLRRGNGYTF
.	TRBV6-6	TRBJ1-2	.	TGTGCCAGCAGCCCCGTGGACAGCAGATACCTCAGCTATCGCTACACCTTC	CASSPVDSRYLSYRYTF
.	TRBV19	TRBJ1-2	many	TGTGCCAGTAGTATCACCTTCCCGGCCTATGGCTACACCTTC	CASSITFPAYGYTF
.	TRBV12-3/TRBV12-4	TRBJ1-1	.	TGTGCCAGCAGTTTGGGGATACAGAGTACTGAAGCTTTCTTT	CASSLGIQSTEAFF
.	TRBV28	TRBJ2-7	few	TGTGCCAGCAGCCCCGGGACACCTTCCTACGAGCAGTACTTC	CASSPGTPSYEQYF
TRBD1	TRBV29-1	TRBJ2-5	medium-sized	TGCAGCGTCGGTGGGACAGGGGTCCAAGAGACCCAGTACTTC	CSVGGTGVQETQYF
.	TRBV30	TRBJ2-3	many	TGTGCCTGGAGTGTAGGTGGTGAGCCCGCAGATACGCAGTATTTT	CAWSVGGEPADTQYF
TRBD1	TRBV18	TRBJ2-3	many	TGTGCCAGCTCCCCACGACAGGGAAGCACAGATACGCAGTATTTT	CASSPRQGSTDTQYF
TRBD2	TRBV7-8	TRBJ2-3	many	TGTGCCAGCAGCAAGGCTCTAGCGGGAGGCACAGATACGCAGTATTTT	CASSKALAGGTDTQYF
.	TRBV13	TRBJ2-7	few	TGTGCCAGCAGCAGTCAGACTACACGACACCACTACGAGCAGTACTTC	CASSSQTTRHHYEQYF
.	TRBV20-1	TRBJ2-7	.	TGCAGTGCGAAGACCAACAGGTTCTCCTACGAGCAGTACTTC	CSAKTNRFSYEQYF
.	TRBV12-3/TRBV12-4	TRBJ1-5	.	TGTGCCAGCAGTGTGGGACGGTTCAGCAATCAGCCCCAGCATTTT	CASSVGRFSNQPQHF
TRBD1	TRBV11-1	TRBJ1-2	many	TGTGCCAGCAGCTTCGGGACAGCCTATGGCTACACCTTC	CASSFGTAYGYTF
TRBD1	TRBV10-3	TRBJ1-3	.	TGTGCCATCAGTGAGTCGAGGACAGGGACTGGAAACACCATATATTTT	CAISESRTGTGNTIYF
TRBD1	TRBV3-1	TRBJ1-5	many	TGTGCCAGCAGCATCCAGGGGGCCGGGCAGCCCCAGCATTTT	CASSIQGAGQPQHF
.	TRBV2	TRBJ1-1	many	TGTGCCACCGACAACAGGGCTGCTGAAGCTTTCTTT	CATDNRAAEAFF
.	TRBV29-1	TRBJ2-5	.	TGCAGCGTTGTTACCCCGGGAGAGACCCAGTACTTC	CSVVTPGETQYF
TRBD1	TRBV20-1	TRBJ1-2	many	TGCAGTGCCTCCACTCCGGGACAGGGAGTCTATGGCTACACCTTC	CSASTPGQGVYGYTF
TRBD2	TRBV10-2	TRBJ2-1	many	TGCGCCAGCAGAGCGGGGGGACCCTACAATGAGCAGTTCTTC	CASRAGGPYNEQFF
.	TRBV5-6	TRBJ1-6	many	TGTGCCAGCAGCTTGGGACAGTGGCATAATTCACCCCTCCACTTT	CASSLGQWHNSPLHF
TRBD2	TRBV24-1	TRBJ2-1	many	TGTGCCACCAGTGGGCCCCGGGGGGTCAACAATGAGCAGTTCTTC	CATSGPRGVNNEQFF
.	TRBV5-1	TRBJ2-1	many	TGCGCCAGCAGCTTGAGAGAGGGGACGGGGAATGAGCAGTTCTTC	CASSLREGTGNEQFF
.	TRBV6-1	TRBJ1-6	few	TGTGCCAGCAGTGAAGGTCTAGGGCACACGTTTGGTTCACCCCTCCACTTT	CASSEGLGHTFGSPLHF
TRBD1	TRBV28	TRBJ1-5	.	TGTGCCAGCAGTTATTCCGGCAGGGGGCTGGCCCAGCATTTT	CASSYSGRGLAQHF
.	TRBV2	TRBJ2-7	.	TGTGCCAGCAGGCAATACTACGAGCAGTACTTC	CASRQYYEQYF
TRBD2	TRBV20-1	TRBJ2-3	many	TGCAGTGCTAGAGATGACCAATTCCGGGGGGGGCAGTATTTT	CSARDDQFRGGQYF